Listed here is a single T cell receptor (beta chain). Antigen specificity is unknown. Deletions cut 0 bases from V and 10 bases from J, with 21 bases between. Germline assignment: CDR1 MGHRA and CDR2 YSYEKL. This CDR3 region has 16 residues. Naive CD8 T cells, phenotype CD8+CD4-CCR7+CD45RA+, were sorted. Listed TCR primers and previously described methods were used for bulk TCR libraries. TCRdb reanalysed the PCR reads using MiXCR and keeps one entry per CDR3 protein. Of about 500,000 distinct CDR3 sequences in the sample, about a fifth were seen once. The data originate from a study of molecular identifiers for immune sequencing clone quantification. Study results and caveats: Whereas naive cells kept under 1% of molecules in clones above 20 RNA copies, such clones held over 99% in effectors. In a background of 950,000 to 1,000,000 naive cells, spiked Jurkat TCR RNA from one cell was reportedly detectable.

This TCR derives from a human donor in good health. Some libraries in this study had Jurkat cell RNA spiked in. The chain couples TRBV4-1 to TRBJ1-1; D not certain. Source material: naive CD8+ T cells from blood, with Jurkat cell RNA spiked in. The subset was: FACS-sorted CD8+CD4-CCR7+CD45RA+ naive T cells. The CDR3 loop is CASSQDTAHRPEPAFF. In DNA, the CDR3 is TGCGCCAGCAGCCAAGATACGGCCCACCGACCCGAACCAGCTTTCTTT.